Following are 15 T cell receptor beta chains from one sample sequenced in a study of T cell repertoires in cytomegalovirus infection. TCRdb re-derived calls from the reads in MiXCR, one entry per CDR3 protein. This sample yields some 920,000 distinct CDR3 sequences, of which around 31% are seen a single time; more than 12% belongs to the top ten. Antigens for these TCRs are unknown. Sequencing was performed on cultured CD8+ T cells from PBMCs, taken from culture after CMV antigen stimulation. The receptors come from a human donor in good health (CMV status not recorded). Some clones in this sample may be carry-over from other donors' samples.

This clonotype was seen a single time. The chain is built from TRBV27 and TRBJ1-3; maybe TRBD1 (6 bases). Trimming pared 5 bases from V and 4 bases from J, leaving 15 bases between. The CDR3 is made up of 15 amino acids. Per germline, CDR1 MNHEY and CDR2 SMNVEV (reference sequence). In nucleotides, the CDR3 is TGTGCCAGCAGTCCACGGGGGGCGGTGGGAAACACCATATATTTT. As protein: CASSPRGAVGNTIYF.

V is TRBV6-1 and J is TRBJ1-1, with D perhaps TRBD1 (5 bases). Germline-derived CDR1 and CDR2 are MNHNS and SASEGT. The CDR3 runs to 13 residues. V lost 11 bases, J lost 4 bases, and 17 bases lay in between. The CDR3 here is CASGRGFGTEAFF. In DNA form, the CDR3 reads TGTGCCTCCGGTCGGGGGTTCGGCACTGAAGCTTTCTTT.

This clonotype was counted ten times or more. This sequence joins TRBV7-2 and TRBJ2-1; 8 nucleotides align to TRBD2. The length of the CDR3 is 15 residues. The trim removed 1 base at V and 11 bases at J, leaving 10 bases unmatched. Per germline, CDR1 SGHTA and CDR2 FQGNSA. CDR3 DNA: TGTGCCAGCAGCTTAGTGGGACTAGTCATCGATCAGCAGTTCTTC. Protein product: CASSLVGLVIDQQFF.

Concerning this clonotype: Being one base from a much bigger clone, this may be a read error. DNA of the CDR3: TGTGCCAGCAGCTCAGCGCAGGGGAGGATTTCACCCCTCCACTTT. It codes for CASSSAQGRISPLHF. This chain links TRBV7-9 with TRBJ1-6, with a weak D call TRBD1 (6 bases). Looked up from germline, CDR1 is SEHNR and CDR2 is FQNEAQ (reference sequence). The CDR3 runs to 15 residues. V lost 4 bases and J 9 bases, leaving 16 bases between the germline ends.

The CDR3 spells CASSAVDQETQYF. The CDR3 region has the DNA TGTGCCAGCAGTGCAGTTGACCAAGAGACCCAGTACTTC. V and J are TRBV28 and TRBJ2-5; D gene unclear. This CDR3 contains 13 residues. Germline values: CDR1 MDHEN, CDR2 SYDVKM. V lost 5 bases and J 0 bases, leaving 7 bases between the germline ends.

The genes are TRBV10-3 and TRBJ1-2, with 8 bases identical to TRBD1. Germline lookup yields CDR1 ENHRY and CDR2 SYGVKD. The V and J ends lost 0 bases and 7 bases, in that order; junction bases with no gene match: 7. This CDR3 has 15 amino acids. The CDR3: CAISESQGASSGYTF. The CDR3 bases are TGTGCCATCAGTGAGTCGCAGGGGGCCTCCTCTGGCTACACCTTC.

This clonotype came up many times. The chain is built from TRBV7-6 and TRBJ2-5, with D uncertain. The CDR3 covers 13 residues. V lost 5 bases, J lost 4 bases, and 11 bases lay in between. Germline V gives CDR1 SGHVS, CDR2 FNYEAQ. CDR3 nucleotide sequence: TGTGCCAGCAGCCCTAGACCCGGAGAGACCCAGTACTTC. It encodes CASSPRPGETQYF.

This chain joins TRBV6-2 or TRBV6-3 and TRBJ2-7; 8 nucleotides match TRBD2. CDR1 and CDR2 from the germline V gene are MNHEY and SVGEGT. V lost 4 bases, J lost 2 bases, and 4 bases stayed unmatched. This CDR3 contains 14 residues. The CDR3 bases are TGTGCCAGCAGTTCGGGGGGGGGGACCTACGAGCAGTACGTC. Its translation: CASSSGGGTYEQYV.

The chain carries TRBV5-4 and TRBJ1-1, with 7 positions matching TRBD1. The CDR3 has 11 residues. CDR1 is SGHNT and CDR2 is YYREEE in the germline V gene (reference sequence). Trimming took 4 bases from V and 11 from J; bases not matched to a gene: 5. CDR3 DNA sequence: TGTGCCAGCAGCGGAACAGGGGTGGCTTTCTTT. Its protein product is CASSGTGVAFF.

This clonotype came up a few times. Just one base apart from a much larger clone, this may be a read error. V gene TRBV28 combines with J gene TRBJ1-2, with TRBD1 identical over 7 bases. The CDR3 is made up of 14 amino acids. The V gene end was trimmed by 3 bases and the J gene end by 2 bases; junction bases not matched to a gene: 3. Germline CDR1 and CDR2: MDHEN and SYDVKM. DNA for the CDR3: TGTGCCAGCAGTTTTGCGGGACAGAACTATGGCTACACCTTC. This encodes CASSFAGQNYGYTF.

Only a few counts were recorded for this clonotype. The CDR3 reads CASTPGLAASYEQYV. Here the CDR3 DNA reads TGTGCCAGCACCCCGGGACTAGCGGCCTCCTACGAGCAGTACGTC. This chain joins TRBV7-2 and TRBJ2-7; 11 bases align to TRBD2. The germline gives CDR1 SGHTA, CDR2 FQGNSA. There are 15 residues in the CDR3. V lost 7 bases, J lost 0 bases, and 5 bases stayed unmatched.

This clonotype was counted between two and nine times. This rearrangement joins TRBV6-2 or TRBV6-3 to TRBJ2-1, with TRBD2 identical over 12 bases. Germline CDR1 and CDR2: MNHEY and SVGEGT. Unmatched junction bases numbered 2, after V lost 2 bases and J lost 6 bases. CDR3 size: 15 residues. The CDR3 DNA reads TGTGCCAGCAGTTACCTAGCGGGGGGGCCCAATGAGCAGTTCTTC. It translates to CASSYLAGGPNEQFF.

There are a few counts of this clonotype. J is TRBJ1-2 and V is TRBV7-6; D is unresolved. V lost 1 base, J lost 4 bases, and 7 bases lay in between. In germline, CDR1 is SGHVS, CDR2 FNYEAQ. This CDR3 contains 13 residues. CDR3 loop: CASSLGTLYGYTF. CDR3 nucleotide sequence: TGTGCCAGCAGCTTAGGCACCCTCTATGGCTACACCTTC. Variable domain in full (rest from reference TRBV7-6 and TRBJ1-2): GAGVSQSPRYKVTKRGQDVALRCDPISGHVSLYWYRQALGQGPEFLTYFNYEAQQDKSGLPNDRFSAERPEGSISTLTIQRTEQRDSAMYRCASSLGTLYGYTFGSGTRLTVV.

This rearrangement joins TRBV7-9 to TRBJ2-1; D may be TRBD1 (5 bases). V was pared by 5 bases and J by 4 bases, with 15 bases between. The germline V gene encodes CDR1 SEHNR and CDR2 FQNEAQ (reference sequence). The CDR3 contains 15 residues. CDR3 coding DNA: TGTGCCAGCAGCCCCCACGGACAAAAGTACAATGAGCAGTTCTTC. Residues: CASSPHGQKYNEQFF. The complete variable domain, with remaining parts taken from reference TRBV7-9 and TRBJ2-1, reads DTGVSQNPRHKITKRGQNVTFRCDPISEHNRLYWYRQTLGQGPEFLTYFQNEAQLEKSRLLSDRFSAERPKGSFSTLEIQRTEQGDSAMYLCASSPHGQKYNEQFFGPGTRLTVL.

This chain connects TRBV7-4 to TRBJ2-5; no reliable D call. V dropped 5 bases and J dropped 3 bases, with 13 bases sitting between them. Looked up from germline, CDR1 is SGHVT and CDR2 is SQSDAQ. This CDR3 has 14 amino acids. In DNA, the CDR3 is TGTGCCAGCAGCCAATATAGGGATGAAGAGACCCAGTACTTC. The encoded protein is CASSQYRDEETQYF.